This TCR beta chain was recovered during a study of blood T cell repertoires in COVID-19. The data were produced by immunoSEQ multiplex PCR, yet TCRdb's version contains in-frame clones alone and is incomplete. The table includes hundreds of thousands of clones, around 88% detected once. The V end was cut by 3 bases, the J end by 8 bases, with 32 bases between. Germline loops: CDR1 LNHDA, CDR2 SQIVND (reference sequence). The CDR3 has 20 residues. The chain has TRBV19 and TRBJ2-1, with a weak D call TRBD1 (5 bases). Sample: peripheral blood. This TCR came from a woman in her 30s with COVID-19, enrolled during active disease. CDR3 DNA sequence: TGTGCCAGTAGTATCGCCCCTCCCGGAGTTCCCTGGGGCCCGTGGCATGAGCAGTTCTTC. Amino acid sequence: CASSIAPPGVPWGPWHEQFF. The whole variable domain, filled in from reference TRBV19 and TRBJ2-1, reads DGGITQSPKYLFRKEGQNVTLSCEQNLNHDAMYWYRQDPGQGLRLIYYSQIVNDFQKGDIAEGYSVSREKKESFPLTVTSAQKNPTAFYLCASSIAPPGVPWGPWHEQFFGPGTRLTVL.